Listed below are T cell receptor beta chains from one sample, sequenced in a study of T cells in Graves' hyperthyroidism and ophthalmopathy. Each CDR3 protein is one row after TCRdb ran MiXCR on the multiplex PCR reads. The table has 730,000 or so distinct CDR3 sequences, over 15% seen once. Sequencing input: blood. Source of these receptors: a woman aged 45-59 years with Graves' hyperthyroidism that later progressed to Graves' ophthalmopathy. Both conserved end residues are part of each CDR3. Each record gives: J gene, V gene, clone size, D gene, CDR3 protein, CDR3 DNA. A D gene is named only where the DNA matches it firmly. Size values are once, few and many counts, or a class for expanded clones, and some rows have none.

J gene: TRBJ1-3
V gene: TRBV27
clone size: NA
D gene: NA
CDR3 protein: CASSPGPGYSGNTIYF
CDR3 DNA: TGTGCCAGCAGCCCCGGGCCTGGGTACTCTGGAAACACCATATATTTT

J gene: TRBJ1-1
V gene: TRBV13
clone size: once
D gene: NA
CDR3 protein: CASSLRGTETEAFF
CDR3 DNA: TGTGCCAGCAGCTTGAGAGGGACCGAGACTGAAGCTTTCTTT

J gene: TRBJ1-2
V gene: TRBV5-1
clone size: NA
D gene: NA
CDR3 protein: CASRTAEDGYTF
CDR3 DNA: TGCGCCAGCCGGACGGCCGAAGATGGCTACACCTTC

J gene: TRBJ1-1
V gene: TRBV19
clone size: NA
D gene: TRBD1
CDR3 protein: CASSTPGTDMNTEAFF
CDR3 DNA: TGTGCCAGTAGTACCCCCGGGACAGACATGAACACTGAAGCTTTCTTT

J gene: TRBJ1-1
V gene: TRBV12-3/TRBV12-4
clone size: many
D gene: NA
CDR3 protein: CASNRDTGFPEAFF
CDR3 DNA: TGTGCCAGCAACCGGGACACGGGATTCCCTGAAGCTTTCTTT

J gene: TRBJ2-7
V gene: TRBV14
clone size: many
D gene: NA
CDR3 protein: CASSQGRTYEQYF
CDR3 DNA: TGTGCCAGCAGCCAGGGACGGACCTACGAGCAGTACTTC

J gene: TRBJ1-4
V gene: TRBV7-8
clone size: few
D gene: NA
CDR3 protein: CASSPDVRTNEKLFF
CDR3 DNA: TGTGCCAGCAGCCCGGACGTTCGGACTAATGAAAAACTGTTTTTT

J gene: TRBJ2-3
V gene: TRBV10-3
clone size: few
D gene: TRBD2
CDR3 protein: CAISSRLAVHTDTQYF
CDR3 DNA: TGTGCCATCAGTTCTCGACTAGCGGTTCACACAGATACGCAGTATTTT

J gene: TRBJ2-3
V gene: TRBV7-3
clone size: NA
D gene: NA
CDR3 protein: CASSRTGSGGPTDTQYF
CDR3 DNA: TGTGCCAGCAGCCGGACGGGGTCCGGGGGGCCCACAGATACGCAGTATTTT

J gene: TRBJ2-3
V gene: TRBV6-4
clone size: NA
D gene: TRBD2
CDR3 protein: CASSDSPSGGGTDTQYF
CDR3 DNA: TGTGCCAGCAGTGACTCTCCTAGCGGAGGAGGCACAGATACGCAGTATTTT

J gene: TRBJ1-1
V gene: TRBV7-6
clone size: once
D gene: TRBD1
CDR3 protein: CASSLRGPSTEALF
CDR3 DNA: TGTGCCAGCAGCCTGAGGGGGCCTAGCACTGAAGCTCTCTTT

J gene: TRBJ2-3
V gene: TRBV20-1
clone size: many
D gene: TRBD2
CDR3 protein: CSARGLAGGIADTQYF
CDR3 DNA: TGCAGTGCTAGGGGACTAGCGGGGGGGATCGCAGATACGCAGTATTTT

J gene: TRBJ1-6
V gene: TRBV2
clone size: few
D gene: NA
CDR3 protein: CASSEDPGGHYNSPLHF
CDR3 DNA: TGTGCCAGCAGTGAAGACCCGGGGGGCCATTATAATTCACCCCTCCACTTT

J gene: TRBJ2-5
V gene: TRBV2
clone size: many
D gene: TRBD1
CDR3 protein: CASTDRARETQYF
CDR3 DNA: TGTGCCAGCACCGACAGGGCTCGAGAGACCCAGTACTTC

J gene: TRBJ1-5
V gene: TRBV7-9
clone size: many
D gene: TRBD1
CDR3 protein: CASSHHRTGYSNQPQHF
CDR3 DNA: TGTGCCAGCAGCCACCACCGGACAGGTTATAGCAATCAGCCCCAGCATTTT

J gene: TRBJ2-7
V gene: TRBV19
clone size: NA
D gene: NA
CDR3 protein: CASSIYRRSSYEQYF
CDR3 DNA: TGTGCCAGTAGTATATATCGGCGGAGCTCCTACGAGCAGTACTTC

J gene: TRBJ1-5
V gene: TRBV19
clone size: few
D gene: NA
CDR3 protein: CASSFLQGGNQPQHF
CDR3 DNA: TGTGCCAGTAGTTTCCTCCAGGGTGGCAATCAGCCCCAGCATTTT

J gene: TRBJ1-3
V gene: TRBV5-1
clone size: NA
D gene: NA
CDR3 protein: CASSLELQGAPGNTIYF
CDR3 DNA: TGCGCCAGCAGCTTGGAATTACAGGGAGCTCCTGGAAACACCATATATTTT

J gene: TRBJ1-6
V gene: TRBV5-4
clone size: NA
D gene: NA
CDR3 protein: CASSPGITEGSPLHF
CDR3 DNA: TGTGCCAGCAGCCCTGGGATTACAGAAGGATCACCCCTCCACTTT

J gene: TRBJ1-5
V gene: TRBV20-1
clone size: few
D gene: NA
CDR3 protein: CSARDYGGPGSNQPQHF
CDR3 DNA: TGCAGTGCTAGAGATTACGGGGGGCCGGGGTCCAATCAGCCCCAGCATTTT

J gene: TRBJ1-4
V gene: TRBV7-2
clone size: many
D gene: TRBD1
CDR3 protein: CASSVDRGEKLFF
CDR3 DNA: TGTGCCAGCAGCGTTGACAGGGGCGAAAAACTGTTTTTT

J gene: TRBJ2-2
V gene: TRBV20-1
clone size: many
D gene: TRBD2
CDR3 protein: CSASGLAHGELFF
CDR3 DNA: TGCAGTGCTAGCGGACTAGCGCACGGGGAGCTGTTTTTT

J gene: TRBJ1-6
V gene: TRBV7-9
clone size: few
D gene: NA
CDR3 protein: CASSLTYYNSPLHF
CDR3 DNA: TGTGCCAGCAGCTTAACGTACTATAATTCACCCCTCCACTTT

J gene: TRBJ1-1
V gene: TRBV9
clone size: many
D gene: NA
CDR3 protein: CASSVELGVTEAFF
CDR3 DNA: TGTGCCAGCAGCGTAGAATTGGGTGTCACTGAAGCTTTCTTT

J gene: TRBJ1-2
V gene: TRBV6-1
clone size: few
D gene: TRBD1
CDR3 protein: CASSEGRGGYYGYTF
CDR3 DNA: TGTGCCAGCAGTGAAGGCAGGGGGGGCTACTATGGCTACACCTTC

J gene: TRBJ1-1
V gene: TRBV3-1
clone size: many
D gene: NA
CDR3 protein: CASSQSPGYTEAFF
CDR3 DNA: TGTGCCAGCAGCCAGTCACCGGGGTACACTGAAGCTTTCTTT

J gene: TRBJ1-5
V gene: TRBV5-8
clone size: many
D gene: NA
CDR3 protein: CASSSQGLVSNQPQHF
CDR3 DNA: TGTGCCAGCAGCTCCCAGGGGCTAGTTAGCAATCAGCCCCAGCATTTT

J gene: TRBJ1-1
V gene: TRBV2
clone size: many
D gene: NA
CDR3 protein: CASSDSQFRLNTEAFF
CDR3 DNA: TGTGCCAGCAGCGACAGTCAATTTAGATTGAACACTGAAGCTTTCTTT

J gene: TRBJ2-2
V gene: TRBV7-9
clone size: once
D gene: NA
CDR3 protein: CASEGGTGELSF
CDR3 DNA: TGTGCCAGCGAGGGGGGCACCGGGGAGCTGTCTTTT

J gene: TRBJ1-3
V gene: TRBV15
clone size: NA
D gene: NA
CDR3 protein: CATSRALRGGSGNTIYF
CDR3 DNA: TGTGCCACCAGCAGAGCACTCCGGGGGGGCTCTGGAAACACCATATATTTT

J gene: TRBJ2-3
V gene: TRBV12-3/TRBV12-4
clone size: many
D gene: NA
CDR3 protein: CASRGHAASTSTDTQYF
CDR3 DNA: TGTGCCAGCAGGGGACACGCCGCATCGACTAGCACAGATACGCAGTATTTT

J gene: TRBJ2-1
V gene: TRBV11-3
clone size: many
D gene: TRBD2
CDR3 protein: CASSLAGTRSARGEQFF
CDR3 DNA: TGTGCCAGCAGCTTAGCGGGGACTAGGAGTGCGAGGGGTGAGCAGTTCTTC

J gene: TRBJ2-5
V gene: TRBV30
clone size: many
D gene: TRBD1
CDR3 protein: CAWSVTGVETQYF
CDR3 DNA: TGTGCCTGGAGTGTAACAGGGGTAGAGACCCAGTACTTC

J gene: TRBJ1-5
V gene: TRBV6-1
clone size: once
D gene: NA
CDR3 protein: CASTEGGSPNQPQHF
CDR3 DNA: TGTGCCAGCACTGAAGGTGGCAGCCCCAATCAGCCCCAGCATTTT

J gene: TRBJ1-2
V gene: TRBV4-1
clone size: NA
D gene: NA
CDR3 protein: CASSQAIGGELYYGYTF
CDR3 DNA: TGCGCCAGCAGCCAAGCGATCGGGGGCGAACTCTACTATGGCTACACCTTC

J gene: TRBJ2-1
V gene: TRBV20-1
clone size: few
D gene: NA
CDR3 protein: CSARRSSVYPNEQFF
CDR3 DNA: TGCAGTGCTAGACGGTCTAGCGTCTACCCAAATGAGCAGTTCTTC

J gene: TRBJ2-3
V gene: TRBV7-6
clone size: NA
D gene: NA
CDR3 protein: CASSLASVLTDTQYF
CDR3 DNA: TGTGCCAGCAGCTTAGCTTCAGTACTCACAGATACGCAGTATTTT

J gene: TRBJ1-5
V gene: TRBV6-2/TRBV6-3
clone size: NA
D gene: NA
CDR3 protein: CATANGGQPQHF
CDR3 DNA: TGTGCCACCGCTAATGGGGGGCAGCCCCAGCATTTT

J gene: TRBJ1-4
V gene: TRBV6-1
clone size: NA
D gene: TRBD1
CDR3 protein: CASSDDRGREKLFF
CDR3 DNA: TGTGCCAGCAGTGATGACAGGGGTAGGGAAAAACTGTTTTTT

J gene: TRBJ1-2
V gene: TRBV5-1
clone size: few
D gene: TRBD1
CDR3 protein: CASSGWTGFESGYTF
CDR3 DNA: TGCGCCAGCAGCGGGTGGACAGGGTTTGAGAGTGGCTACACCTTC

J gene: TRBJ2-1
V gene: TRBV5-1
clone size: many
D gene: TRBD1
CDR3 protein: CASSLGQGPYNEQFF
CDR3 DNA: TGTGCCAGCAGCCTGGGACAGGGGCCCTACAATGAGCAGTTCTTC

J gene: TRBJ1-5
V gene: TRBV2
clone size: few
D gene: NA
CDR3 protein: CASSEEGPGRGSNQPQHF
CDR3 DNA: TGTGCCAGCAGTGAAGAGGGGCCTGGGCGTGGTAGCAATCAGCCCCAGCATTTT

J gene: TRBJ1-1
V gene: TRBV2
clone size: many
D gene: NA
CDR3 protein: CAIKGNSGRKNTEAFF
CDR3 DNA: TGTGCCATCAAGGGTAACTCGGGGCGTAAGAACACTGAAGCTTTCTTT

J gene: TRBJ2-5
V gene: TRBV20-1
clone size: many
D gene: NA
CDR3 protein: CSVFEADLQETQYF
CDR3 DNA: TGCAGTGTCTTTGAGGCGGACCTCCAAGAGACCCAGTACTTC

J gene: TRBJ1-1
V gene: TRBV7-3
clone size: many
D gene: TRBD1
CDR3 protein: CASSGQGAGYTEAFF
CDR3 DNA: TGTGCCAGCAGCGGACAGGGGGCCGGTTACACTGAAGCTTTCTTT

J gene: TRBJ1-4
V gene: TRBV7-9
clone size: many
D gene: NA
CDR3 protein: CASSNQGGTNEKLFF
CDR3 DNA: TGTGCCAGCAGCAACCAGGGTGGGACTAATGAAAAACTGTTTTTT

J gene: TRBJ1-2
V gene: TRBV29-1
clone size: NA
D gene: NA
CDR3 protein: CSVEQGPNYGYTF
CDR3 DNA: TGCAGCGTTGAACAGGGACCTAACTATGGCTACACCTTC

J gene: TRBJ1-4
V gene: TRBV3-1
clone size: NA
D gene: NA
CDR3 protein: CASSQAQGPNEKLFF
CDR3 DNA: TGTGCCAGCAGCCAAGCGCAGGGTCCTAATGAAAAACTGTTTTTT

J gene: TRBJ2-1
V gene: TRBV7-9
clone size: few
D gene: TRBD1
CDR3 protein: CASSLETGGLSNEQFF
CDR3 DNA: TGTGCCAGCAGCTTAGAAACAGGGGGCTTGTCGAATGAGCAGTTCTTC